A selection of T cell receptor beta chains follows, all from one sample in a study of T cells expressing NK-cell markers. TCRdb reprocessed the 5' RACE reads and stores each CDR3 protein as one record, lacking DNA. The table counts 500,000 or so distinct CDR3 sequences; around 3.3% lies in the top ten. The sample was blood T cells: a sorted CD56 or NKG2C T cell subset, CD4+ or CD8+ T cells, or bulk PBMC T cells (not recorded which). The receptor source for this set is a young man in good health. CDR3s include the opening cysteine and the closing phenylalanine or tryptophan.

cdr3_aa j_call v_call
CASSQGVYEQYF TRBJ2-7 TRBV7-6
CSAGTGTGGTDTQYF TRBJ2-3 TRBV20-1
CSASSMTSGSVNEQFF TRBJ2-1 TRBV20-1
CSATTDRGPYEQYF TRBJ2-7 TRBV29-1
CASSLDRGPRGSEQFF TRBJ2-1 TRBV12-3/TRBV12-4
CASRRDSLEFF TRBJ2-1 TRBV5-5
CASSQDGLRDNEQFF TRBJ2-1 TRBV3-1
CATSLRELNYGYTF TRBJ1-2 TRBV24-1
CASSPPGSSTEAFF TRBJ1-1 TRBV11-2
CASSVRAPIPTDTQYF TRBJ2-3 TRBV6-1
CSARDWRQGADTQYF TRBJ2-3 TRBV20-1
CSASSGGALSGANVLTF TRBJ2-6 TRBV20-1
CASSPQWTGELFF TRBJ2-2 TRBV5-6
CATSRALRDTQYF TRBJ2-3 TRBV15
CSASRGSLIREQFF TRBJ2-1 TRBV20-1
CASGIGLALETQYF TRBJ2-5 TRBV27
CASSLTGLAFPPETQYF TRBJ2-5 TRBV13
CASSFPLQGGTDTQYF TRBJ2-3 TRBV5-1
CASSQPMGRTPGEQYF TRBJ2-7 TRBV7-8
CASKTSPGANVLTF TRBJ2-6 TRBV7-2
CASSQTVPLGLSTDTQYF TRBJ2-3 TRBV11-1
CASRASSYNEQFF TRBJ2-1 TRBV5-1
CATSDFTPGGELFF TRBJ2-2 TRBV24-1
CASSPRSGGEQFF TRBJ2-1 TRBV18
CASSRAGAPDTQYF TRBJ2-3 TRBV5-6
CASSLVAGGPVGELFF TRBJ2-2 TRBV7-8
CAISESRTSVYNEQFF TRBJ2-1 TRBV10-3
CASGASRTDTQYF TRBJ2-3 TRBV7-6
CSARPQESNQPQHF TRBJ1-5 TRBV20-1
CASSQNSPLAGGNTGELFF TRBJ2-2 TRBV4-2
CASSGNNQPQHF TRBJ1-5 TRBV5-5
CASSVADSGPSYEQYF TRBJ2-7 TRBV9
CASSKAWGWEQYF TRBJ2-7 TRBV21-1
CASSPQGLSNTEQFF TRBJ2-1 TRBV7-6
CASLMDRLTRRESTEAFF TRBJ1-1 TRBV12-3/TRBV12-4
CSVEIYRTARDYGYTF TRBJ1-2 TRBV29-1
CASSQGLRGPYEQYF TRBJ2-7 TRBV4-2
CSVSREFRLQFF TRBJ2-1 TRBV29-1
CASSSRTGDTQYF TRBJ2-3 TRBV7-2
CASSLESAGTQYF TRBJ2-5 TRBV7-2
CASSQGVGTRYTGELFF TRBJ2-2 TRBV4-3
CASSLDYREGPLYEQYF TRBJ2-7 TRBV5-5
CASTPESNIQYF TRBJ2-4 TRBV7-9
CASSLQRDRVQETQYF TRBJ2-5 TRBV9
CASSRDRTATDTQYF TRBJ2-3 TRBV11-2
CASSLILWTDNTGELFF TRBJ2-2 TRBV5-4
CASSFSVRGEAGEINYNEQFF TRBJ2-1 TRBV7-6
CASSLALAGRFSYNEQFF TRBJ2-1 TRBV12-3/TRBV12-4
CASSSLTSGSGNEQFF TRBJ2-1 TRBV5-1
CASSSSVVWTGELFF TRBJ2-2 TRBV12-3/TRBV12-4
CASSLAGGPGANVLTF TRBJ2-6 TRBV5-1
CATSRAGELSYEQFF TRBJ2-1 TRBV15
CATSDPRTGSNEQFF TRBJ2-1 TRBV24-1
CASSPIAGNYEQYF TRBJ2-7 TRBV7-9
CASSYGAANQAFF TRBJ1-1 TRBV6-2/TRBV6-3
CSGRNYNEQFF TRBJ2-1 TRBV29-1
CAWKQRGRAYNEQFF TRBJ2-1 TRBV30
CASRTRETDTQYF TRBJ2-3 TRBV12-3/TRBV12-4
CASRSYLAGASGELFF TRBJ2-2 TRBV6-1
CATRSGERDRYEQYF TRBJ2-7 TRBV7-2